This T cell receptor (beta chain) was sequenced in a study of blood T cell repertoires in COVID-19. This clone was seen only a few times. Assay used: immunoSEQ multiplex PCR; TCRdb lists only in-frame clones, some missing. The data show under 250,000 clones, approximately 78% seen once. This TCR derives from a woman in her 70s with COVID-19, enrolled during active disease. The sequenced sample was peripheral blood.

The CDR3 sequence: CAWRRGSTDTQYF. CDR3 in DNA: TGTGCCTGGAGAAGGGGAAGCACAGATACGCAGTATTTT. V gene TRBV30 combines with J gene TRBJ2-3; D is possibly TRBD1 (5 bases). Per the germline V gene, CDR1 is GTSNPN and CDR2 is SVGIG (reference sequence). V lost 3 bases to trimming and J lost 0 bases, with 7 bases between them. The CDR3 is 13 residues long. The full variable domain, completed using reference TRBV30 and TRBJ2-3, is SQTIHQWPATLVQPVGSPLSLECTVEGTSNPNLYWYRQAAGRGLQLLFYSVGIGQISSEVPQNLSASRPQDRQFILSSKKLLLSDSGFYLCAWRRGSTDTQYFGPGTRLTVL.